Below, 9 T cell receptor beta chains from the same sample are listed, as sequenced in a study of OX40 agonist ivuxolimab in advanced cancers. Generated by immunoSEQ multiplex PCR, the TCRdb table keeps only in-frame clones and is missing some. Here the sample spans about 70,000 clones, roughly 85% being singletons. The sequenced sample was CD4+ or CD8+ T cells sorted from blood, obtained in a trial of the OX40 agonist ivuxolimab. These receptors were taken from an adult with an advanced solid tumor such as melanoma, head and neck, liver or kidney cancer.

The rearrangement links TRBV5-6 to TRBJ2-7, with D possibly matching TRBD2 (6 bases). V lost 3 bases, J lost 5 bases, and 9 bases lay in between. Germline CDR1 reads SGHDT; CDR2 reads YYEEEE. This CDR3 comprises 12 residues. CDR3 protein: CASSSRGNEQYF. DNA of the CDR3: TGTGCCAGCAGCTCGCGGGGCAACGAGCAGTACTTC.

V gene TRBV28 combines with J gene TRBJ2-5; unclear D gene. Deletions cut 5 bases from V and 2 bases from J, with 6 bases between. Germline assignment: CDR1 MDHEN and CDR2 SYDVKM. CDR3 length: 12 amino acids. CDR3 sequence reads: CASSLGQETQYF. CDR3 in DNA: TGTGCCAGCAGTCTAGGGCAAGAGACCCAGTACTTC.

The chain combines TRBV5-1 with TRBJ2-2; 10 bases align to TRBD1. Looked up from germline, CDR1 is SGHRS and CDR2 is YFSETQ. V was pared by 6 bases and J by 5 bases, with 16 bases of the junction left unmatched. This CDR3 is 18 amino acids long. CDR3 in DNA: TGCGCCAGCACAAAGGACCGACAGGGGGCGTTTGGGACCGGGGAGCTGTTTTTT. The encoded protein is CASTKDRQGAFGTGELFF.

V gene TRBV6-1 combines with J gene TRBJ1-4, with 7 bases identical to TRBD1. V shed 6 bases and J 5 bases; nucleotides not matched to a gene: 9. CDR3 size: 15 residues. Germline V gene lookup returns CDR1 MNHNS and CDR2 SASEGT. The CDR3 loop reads CASSLSGQRNEKLFF. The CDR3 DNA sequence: TGTGCCAGCAGCCTTTCGGGACAGAGAAATGAAAAACTGTTTTTT.

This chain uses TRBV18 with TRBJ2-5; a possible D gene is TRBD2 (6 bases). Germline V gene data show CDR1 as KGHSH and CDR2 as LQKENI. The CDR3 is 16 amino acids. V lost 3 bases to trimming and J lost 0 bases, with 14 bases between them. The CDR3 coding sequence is TGTGCCAGCTCACCTAGAGCAGGGACTTACCAAGAGACCCAGTACTTC. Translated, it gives CASSPRAGTYQETQYF.

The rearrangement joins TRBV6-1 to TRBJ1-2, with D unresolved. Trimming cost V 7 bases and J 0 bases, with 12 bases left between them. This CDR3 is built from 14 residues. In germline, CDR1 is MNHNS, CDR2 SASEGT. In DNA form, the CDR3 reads TGTGCCAGCATCCCATCTCCGGCTAACTATGGCTACACCTTC. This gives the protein CASIPSPANYGYTF.

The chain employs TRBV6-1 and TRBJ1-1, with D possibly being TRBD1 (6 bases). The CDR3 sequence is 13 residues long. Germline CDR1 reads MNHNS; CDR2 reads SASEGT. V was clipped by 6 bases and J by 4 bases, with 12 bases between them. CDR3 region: CASRRGVRTEAFF. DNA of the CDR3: TGTGCCAGCAGGAGGGGGGTTCGCACTGAAGCTTTCTTT.

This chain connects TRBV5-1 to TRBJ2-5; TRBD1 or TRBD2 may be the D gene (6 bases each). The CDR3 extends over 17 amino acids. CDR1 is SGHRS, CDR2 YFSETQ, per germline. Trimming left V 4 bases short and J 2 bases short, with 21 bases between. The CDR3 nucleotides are TGCGCCAGCAGCCCGGGGGCAGCCTTGGAGCTACAAGAGACCCAGTACTTC. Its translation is CASSPGAALELQETQYF.

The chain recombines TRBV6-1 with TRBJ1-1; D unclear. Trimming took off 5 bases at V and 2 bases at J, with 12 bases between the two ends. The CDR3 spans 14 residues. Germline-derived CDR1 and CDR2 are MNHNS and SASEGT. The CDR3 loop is CASSFSGSNTEAFF. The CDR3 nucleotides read TGTGCCAGCAGTTTTTCGGGGTCAAACACTGAAGCTTTCTTT.